This T cell receptor beta chain was sequenced in a study of T-cell memory formation after mild COVID-19. Across the whole study: Largely donor-specific sequence clusters came from a couple of donors.

Worth noting for this clonotype: Its specificity is unknown.

Study-wide points: For contracting clones, CD4+ ones sat mainly in CM and EM, CD8+ in EMRA.

5'RACE primed at constant segments yielded TCR alpha and TCR beta cDNA libraries bearing sample barcodes and UMIs. One entry per CDR3 protein results from TCRdb running MiXCR on the 5' RACE reads. The table has 140,000 to 150,000 distinct CDR3 sequences, 15% to 20% seen once. This CDR3 comprises 16 residues. V shed 5 bases and J shed 4 bases, with 17 bases lying between them. The germline V gene has CDR1 SGHTA and CDR2 FQGNSA. The sequence came from an adult woman who had mild COVID-19 (a few samples of this study predate the infection). Cell type and time point are not known. The specimen was PBMCs or a T cell subset sorted from them (not recorded which). V and J are TRBV7-2 and TRBJ2-2; the D gene is possibly TRBD1 (6 bases). The chain's CDR3 is CASSPTGTRITGELFF. The CDR3 DNA reads TGTGCCAGCAGCCCCACCGGGACACGGATCACCGGGGAGCTGTTTTTT.